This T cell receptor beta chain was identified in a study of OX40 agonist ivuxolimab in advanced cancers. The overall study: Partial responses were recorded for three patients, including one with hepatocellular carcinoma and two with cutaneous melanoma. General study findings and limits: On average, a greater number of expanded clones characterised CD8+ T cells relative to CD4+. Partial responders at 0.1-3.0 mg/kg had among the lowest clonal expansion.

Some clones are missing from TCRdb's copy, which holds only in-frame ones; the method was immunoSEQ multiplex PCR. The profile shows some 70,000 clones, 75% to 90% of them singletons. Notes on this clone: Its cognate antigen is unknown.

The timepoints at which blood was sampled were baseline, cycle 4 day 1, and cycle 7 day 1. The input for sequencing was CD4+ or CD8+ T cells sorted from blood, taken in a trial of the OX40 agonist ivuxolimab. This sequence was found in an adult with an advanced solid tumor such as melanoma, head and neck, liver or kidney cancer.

CDR3 sequence: CASSLSIYEQYF. The CDR3 coding sequence is TGTGCCAGCAGCTTAAGTATCTACGAGCAGTACTTC. The rearrangement links TRBV11-2 to TRBJ2-7; D is undetermined. Trimming pared 2 bases from V and 3 bases from J, leaving 5 bases between. The germline gives CDR1 SGHAT, CDR2 FQNNGV. The CDR3 loop spans 12 amino acids.